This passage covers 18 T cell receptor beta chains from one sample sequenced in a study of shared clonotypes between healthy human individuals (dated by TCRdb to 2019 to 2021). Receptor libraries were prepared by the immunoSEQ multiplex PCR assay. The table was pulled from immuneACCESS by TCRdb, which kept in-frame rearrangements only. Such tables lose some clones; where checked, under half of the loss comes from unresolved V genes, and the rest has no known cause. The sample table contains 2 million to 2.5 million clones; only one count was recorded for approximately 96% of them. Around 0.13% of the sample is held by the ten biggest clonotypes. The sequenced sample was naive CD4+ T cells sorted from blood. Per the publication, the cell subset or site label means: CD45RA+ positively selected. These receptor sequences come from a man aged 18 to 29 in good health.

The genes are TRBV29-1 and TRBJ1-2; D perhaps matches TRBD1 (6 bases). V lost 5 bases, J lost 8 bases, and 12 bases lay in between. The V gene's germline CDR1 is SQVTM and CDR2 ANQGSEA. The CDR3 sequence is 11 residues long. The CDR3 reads CSVTGSPGYTF. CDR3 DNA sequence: TGCAGCGTTACAGGGTCCCCCGGCTACACCTTC.

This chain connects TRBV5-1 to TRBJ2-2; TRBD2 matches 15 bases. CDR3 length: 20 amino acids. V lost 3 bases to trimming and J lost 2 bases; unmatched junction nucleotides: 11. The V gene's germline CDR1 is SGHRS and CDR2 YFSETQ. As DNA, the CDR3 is TGCGCCAGCAGCTCGGGACTAGCGGGAGGTTCGTTGGGTAACACCGGGGAGCTGTTTTTT. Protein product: CASSSGLAGGSLGNTGELFF.

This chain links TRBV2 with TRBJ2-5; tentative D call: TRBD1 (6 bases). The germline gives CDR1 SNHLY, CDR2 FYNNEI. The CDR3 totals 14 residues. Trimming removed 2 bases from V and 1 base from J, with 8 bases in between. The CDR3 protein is CASSEQGSQETQYF. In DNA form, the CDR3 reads TGTGCCAGCAGTGAACAGGGGAGCCAAGAGACCCAGTACTTC.

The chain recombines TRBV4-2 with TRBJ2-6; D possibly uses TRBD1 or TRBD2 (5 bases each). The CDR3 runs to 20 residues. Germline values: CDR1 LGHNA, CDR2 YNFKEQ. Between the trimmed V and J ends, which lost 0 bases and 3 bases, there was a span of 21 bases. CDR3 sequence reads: CASSQESPALGVGGANVLTF. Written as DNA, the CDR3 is TGTGCCAGCAGCCAAGAGTCGCCAGCCCTGGGGGTAGGTGGGGCCAACGTCCTGACTTTC.

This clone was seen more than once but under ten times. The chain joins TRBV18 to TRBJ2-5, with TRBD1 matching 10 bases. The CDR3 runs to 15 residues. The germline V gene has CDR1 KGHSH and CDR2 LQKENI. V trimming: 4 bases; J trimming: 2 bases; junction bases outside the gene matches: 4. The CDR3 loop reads CASSRGTGAQETQYF. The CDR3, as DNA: TGTGCCAGCTCACGCGGGACAGGGGCTCAAGAGACCCAGTACTTC.

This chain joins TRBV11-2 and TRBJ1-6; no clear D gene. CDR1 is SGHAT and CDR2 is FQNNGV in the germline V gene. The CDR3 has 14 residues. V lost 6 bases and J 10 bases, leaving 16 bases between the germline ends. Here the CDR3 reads CASREAGGRSPLHF. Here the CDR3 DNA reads TGTGCCAGCAGGGAAGCAGGTGGACGGTCACCCCTCCACTTT.

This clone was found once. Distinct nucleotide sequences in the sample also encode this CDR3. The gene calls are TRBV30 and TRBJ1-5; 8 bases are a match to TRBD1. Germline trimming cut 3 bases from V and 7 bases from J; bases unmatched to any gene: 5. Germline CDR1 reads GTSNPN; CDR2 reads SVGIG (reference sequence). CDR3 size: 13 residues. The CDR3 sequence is CAWSGQGGQPQHF. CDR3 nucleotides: TGTGCCTGGAGCGGACAGGGTGGGCAGCCCCAGCATTTT.

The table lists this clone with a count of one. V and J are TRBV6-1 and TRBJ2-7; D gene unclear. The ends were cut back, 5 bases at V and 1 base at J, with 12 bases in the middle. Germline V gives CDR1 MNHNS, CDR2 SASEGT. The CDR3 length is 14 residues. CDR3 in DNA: TGTGCCAGCAGTCGCCCGGGCCCATCCTACGAGCAGTACTTC. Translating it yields CASSRPGPSYEQYF.

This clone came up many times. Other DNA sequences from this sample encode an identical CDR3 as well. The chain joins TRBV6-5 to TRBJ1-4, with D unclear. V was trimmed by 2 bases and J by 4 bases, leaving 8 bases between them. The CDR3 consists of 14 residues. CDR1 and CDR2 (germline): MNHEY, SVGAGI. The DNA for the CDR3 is TGTGCCAGCAGTTACGGCGGCAGTAATGAAAAACTGTTTTTT. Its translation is CASSYGGSNEKLFF.

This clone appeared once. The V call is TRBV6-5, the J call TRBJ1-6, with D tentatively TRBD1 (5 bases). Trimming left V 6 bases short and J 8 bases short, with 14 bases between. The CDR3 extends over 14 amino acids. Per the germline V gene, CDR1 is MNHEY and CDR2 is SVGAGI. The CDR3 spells CASRSGVFDSPLHF. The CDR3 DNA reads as TGTGCCAGCAGGTCGGGGGTATTTGATTCACCCCTCCACTTT.

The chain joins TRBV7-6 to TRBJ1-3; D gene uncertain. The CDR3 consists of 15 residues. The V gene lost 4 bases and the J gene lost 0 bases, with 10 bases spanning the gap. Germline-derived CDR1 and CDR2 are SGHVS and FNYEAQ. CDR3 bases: TGTGCCAGCAGCTCTCGGACGGGCTCTGGAAACACCATATATTTT. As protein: CASSSRTGSGNTIYF.

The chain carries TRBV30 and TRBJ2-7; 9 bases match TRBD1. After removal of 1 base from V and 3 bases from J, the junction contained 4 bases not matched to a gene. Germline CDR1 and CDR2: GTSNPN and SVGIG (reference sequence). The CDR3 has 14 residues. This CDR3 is CAWSDRGLIYEQYF. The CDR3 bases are TGTGCCTGGAGTGACAGGGGGCTCATCTACGAGCAGTACTTC.

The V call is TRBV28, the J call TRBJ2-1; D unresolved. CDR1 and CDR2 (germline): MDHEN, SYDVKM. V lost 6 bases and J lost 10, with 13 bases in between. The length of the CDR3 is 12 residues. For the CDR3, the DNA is TGTGCCAGCAGGGTCTCAGCGAGAGAGCAGTTCTTC. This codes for CASRVSAREQFF.

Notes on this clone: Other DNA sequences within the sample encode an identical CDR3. CDR3 sequence: CASSLTSGSTGELFF. As DNA, the CDR3 is TGTGCCAGCAGCCTTACTAGTGGATCCACCGGGGAGCTGTTTTTT. The chain couples TRBV7-9 to TRBJ2-2; TRBD2 is a possible D gene (5 bases). There are 15 residues in the CDR3. The V end was cut by 5 bases, the J end by 4 bases, with 14 bases between. The V gene's germline CDR1 is SEHNR and CDR2 FQNEAQ (reference sequence).

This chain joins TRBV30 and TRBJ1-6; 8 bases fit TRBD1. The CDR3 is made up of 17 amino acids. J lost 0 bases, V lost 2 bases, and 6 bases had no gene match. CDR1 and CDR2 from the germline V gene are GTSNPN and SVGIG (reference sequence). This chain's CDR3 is CAWSRGDRSSYNSPLHF. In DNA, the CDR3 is TGTGCCTGGAGTCGGGGGGACAGGAGCTCCTATAATTCACCCCTCCACTTT.

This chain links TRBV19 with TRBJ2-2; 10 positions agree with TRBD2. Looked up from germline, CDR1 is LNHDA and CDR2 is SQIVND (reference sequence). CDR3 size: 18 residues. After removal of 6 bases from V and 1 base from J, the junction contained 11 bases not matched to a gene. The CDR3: CASSRIPGLAQNTGELFF. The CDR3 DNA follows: TGTGCCAGTAGCCGAATACCGGGACTAGCGCAGAACACCGGGGAGCTGTTTTTT. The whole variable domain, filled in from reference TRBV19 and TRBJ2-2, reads DGGITQSPKYLFRKEGQNVTLSCEQNLNHDAMYWYRQDPGQGLRLIYYSQIVNDFQKGDIAEGYSVSREKKESFPLTVTSAQKNPTAFYLCASSRIPGLAQNTGELFFGEGSRLTVL.

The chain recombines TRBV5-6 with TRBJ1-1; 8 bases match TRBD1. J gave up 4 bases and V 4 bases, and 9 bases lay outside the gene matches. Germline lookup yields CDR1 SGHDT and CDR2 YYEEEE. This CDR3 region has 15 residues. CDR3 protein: CASSETGAARTEAFF. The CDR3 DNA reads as TGTGCCAGCAGCGAGACAGGGGCGGCGCGCACTGAAGCTTTCTTT.

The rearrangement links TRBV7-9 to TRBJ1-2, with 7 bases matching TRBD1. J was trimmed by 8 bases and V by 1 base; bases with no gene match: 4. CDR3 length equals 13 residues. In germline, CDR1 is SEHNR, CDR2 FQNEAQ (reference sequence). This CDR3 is CASSLEGAPGYTF. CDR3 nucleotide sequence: TGTGCCAGCAGCTTAGAGGGGGCGCCCGGCTACACCTTC.